This TCR beta chain was obtained from a study of cytomegalovirus exposure and HLA in healthy donors. PCR used 60 Vbeta primers and 13 Jbeta primers. Libraries were prepared by immunoSEQ multiplex PCR; TCRdb keeps only in-frame clonotypes and omits some of them. The sample records about 98,000 clones, 80% to 85% being singletons. This TCR was sampled from a man aged 40-49 years in good health and CMV-seronegative. Specimen: PBMCs.

Here the CDR3 reads CASSLAQAMETQYF. The CDR3 nucleotides are TGCGCCAGCAGCTTGGCTCAAGCGATGGAGACCCAGTACTTC. The chain links TRBV5-1 to TRBJ2-5; no definite D call. Trimming shortened V by 0 bases and J by 5 bases, and 11 bases separated the two germline ends. The CDR3 is 14 residues long. CDR1 SGHRS and CDR2 YFSETQ come from the germline V gene. The whole variable domain, remainder taken from reference TRBV5-1 and TRBJ2-5, is KAGVTQTPRYLIKTRGQQVTLSCSPISGHRSVSWYQQTPGQGLQFLFEYFSETQRNKGNFPGRFSGRQFSNSRSEMNVSTLELGDSALYLCASSLAQAMETQYFGPGTRLLVL.